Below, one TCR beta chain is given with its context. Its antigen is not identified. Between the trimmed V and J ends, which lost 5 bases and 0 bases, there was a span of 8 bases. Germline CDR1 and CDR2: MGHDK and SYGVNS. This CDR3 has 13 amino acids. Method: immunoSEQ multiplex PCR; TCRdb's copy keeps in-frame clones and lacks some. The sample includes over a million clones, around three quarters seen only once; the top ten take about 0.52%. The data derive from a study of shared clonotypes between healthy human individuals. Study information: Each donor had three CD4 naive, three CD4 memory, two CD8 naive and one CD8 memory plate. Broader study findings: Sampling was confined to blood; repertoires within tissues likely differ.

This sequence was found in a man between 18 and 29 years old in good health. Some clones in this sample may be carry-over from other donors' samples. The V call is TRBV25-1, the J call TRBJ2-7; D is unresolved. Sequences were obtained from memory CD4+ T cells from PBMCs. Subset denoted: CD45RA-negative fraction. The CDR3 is CASSSISSYEQYF. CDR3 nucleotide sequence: TGTGCCAGCAGTTCCATTAGCTCCTACGAGCAGTACTTC.